These T cell receptor beta chains were read from a single sample in a study of OX40 agonist ivuxolimab in advanced cancers. Sequencing used immunoSEQ multiplex PCR; TCRdb keeps in-frame clones, though not all of them. Of approximately 92,000 clones detected, about 84% appear once; the ten largest clones hold approximately 5%. The sample in question was CD4+ or CD8+ T cells sorted from blood, obtained in a trial of the OX40 agonist ivuxolimab. These receptors were obtained from an adult with an advanced solid tumor such as melanoma, head and neck, liver or kidney cancer. Both conserved end residues are part of each CDR3. A D gene is named only where the DNA matches it firmly. Expanded clones get a size class; other rows say once, few or many, or leave the size out.

18	TRBV12-2	-	TRBJ2-7	-	CASRSRLPFRGLTYEQYF	TGTGCAAGTCGCTCCCGGCTTCCCTTCCGGGGGCTGACCTACGAGCAGTACTTC
15	TRBV28	-	TRBJ2-3	-	CASSPHRSGSDTQYF	TGTGCCAGCAGCCCCCACCGAAGCGGCTCAGATACGCAGTATTTT
15	TRBV7-2	-	TRBJ1-5	TRBD1	CASSPDRASNQPQHF	TGTGCCAGCAGCCCGGACAGGGCTAGCAATCAGCCCCAGCATTTT
15	TRBV19	-	TRBJ2-7	-	CASSSPTQKPYEQYF	TGTGCCAGTAGTTCGCCCACCCAGAAGCCGTACGAGCAGTACTTC
12	TRBV7-9	few	TRBJ1-2	-	CASSRDSYGYTF	TGTGCCAGCAGCCGCGACAGCTATGGCTACACCTTC
12	TRBV7-2	-	TRBJ1-3	-	CASSSIWNTIYF	TGTGCCAGCAGCTCCATATGGAACACCATATATTTT
15	TRBV5-1	-	TRBJ1-2	TRBD1	CASSLAWTGGNLHTF	TGCGCCAGCAGCTTGGCCTGGACAGGGGGCAATTTGCACACCTTC
17	TRBV18	-	TRBJ1-5	TRBD1	CASSPRGPGQGYQPQHF	TGTGCCAGCTCACCACGCGGACCGGGACAGGGATATCAGCCCCAGCATTTT
16	TRBV7-2	-	TRBJ2-3	-	CASSLGFRLVTDTQYF	TGTGCCAGCAGCTTAGGTTTTCGACTAGTCACAGATACGCAGTATTTT
16	TRBV30	-	TRBJ2-7	-	CAWSVLSSQSSYEQYF	TGTGCCTGGAGTGTACTAAGCAGCCAGAGCTCCTACGAGCAGTACTTC
13	TRBV10-3	once	TRBJ2-5	TRBD2	CATQTSGSETQYF	TGTGCCACCCAGACTAGCGGGAGTGAGACCCAGTACTTC
18	TRBV4-2	-	TRBJ1-6	TRBD1	CASSQETGGSSYNSPLHF	TGTGCCAGCAGCCAGGAGACAGGGGGTAGCTCCTATAATTCACCCCTCCACTTT
14	TRBV19	-	TRBJ2-7	-	CASRTGSLGYEQYF	TGTGCCAGTAGAACAGGGTCCCTGGGGTACGAGCAGTACTTC
11	TRBV4-1	-	TRBJ2-3	-	CASSQTDTQYF	TGCGCCAGCAGCCAAACAGATACGCAGTATTTT
14	TRBV6-5	-	TRBJ2-5	-	CASSYERGGETQYF	TGTGCCAGCAGTTATGAAAGGGGAGGAGAGACCCAGTACTTC
12	TRBV2	-	TRBJ2-1	-	CASSTDSNEQFF	TGTGCCAGCAGTACCGACAGCAATGAGCAGTTCTTC
14	TRBV9	-	TRBJ1-1	-	CASSGGTSNTEAFF	TGTGCCAGCAGCGGAGGGACATCGAACACTGAAGCTTTCTTT
17	TRBV9	-	TRBJ2-1	TRBD2	CASSEGLAGVGQAEQFF	TGTGCCAGCAGCGAGGGACTAGCGGGAGTGGGGCAGGCGGAGCAGTTCTTC
15	TRBV7-9	-	TRBJ2-3	TRBD2	CASSRTSGGPDTQYF	TGTGCCAGCAGTCGCACTAGCGGGGGCCCGGATACGCAGTATTTT
15	TRBV2	few	TRBJ1-1	TRBD1	CATGQGLPINTEAFF	TGTGCCACCGGACAGGGCCTTCCGATAAACACTGAAGCTTTCTTT
15	TRBV4-1	-	TRBJ2-3	-	CASSQAPVAADTQYF	TGCGCCAGCAGCCAAGCACCAGTTGCGGCGGATACGCAGTATTTT
13	TRBV7-3	-	TRBJ2-7	-	CASSAGHGSEQYF	TGTGCCAGCAGCGCGGGACACGGTTCCGAGCAGTACTTC
12	TRBV5-6	-	TRBJ1-1	-	CASSLAWTEAFF	TGTGCCAGCAGCTTGGCATGGACTGAAGCTTTCTTT
15	TRBV14	-	TRBJ1-1	-	CASSQGPGANTEAFF	TGTGCCAGCAGCCAAGGGCCGGGGGCGAACACTGAAGCTTTCTTT
12	TRBV6-5	-	TRBJ2-2	-	CASSYGSGELFF	TGTGCCAGCAGTTACGGATCCGGGGAGCTGTTTTTT
15	TRBV5-1	-	TRBJ1-1	TRBD1	CASSLRTGGNTEAFF	TGCGCCAGCAGCTTGAGGACAGGGGGGAACACTGAAGCTTTCTTT
12	TRBV14	once	TRBJ2-2	-	CASSRLTGELFF	TGTGCCAGCAGCAGGTTAACCGGGGAGCTGTTTTTT
13	TRBV6-5	few	TRBJ1-2	-	CASSYSRVGGYTF	TGTGCCAGCAGTTACTCGAGAGTTGGTGGCTACACCTTC
13	TRBV4-3	-	TRBJ2-3	TRBD1	CASARGLTDTQYF	TGCGCCTCCGCCAGGGGGCTAACAGATACGCAGTATTTT
15	TRBV6-6	-	TRBJ1-5	-	CASSYLVDSNQPQHF	TGTGCCAGCAGTTACTTGGTGGATAGCAATCAGCCCCAGCATTTT
16	TRBV7-8	-	TRBJ2-7	TRBD1	CASSAAGTGTSYEQYF	TGTGCCAGCAGCGCTGCCGGGACAGGGACCTCCTACGAGCAGTACTTC
16	TRBV5-6	-	TRBJ2-3	TRBD2	CASSFGTSGTTDTQYF	TGTGCCAGCAGCTTCGGGACTAGCGGTACCACAGATACGCAGTATTTT
16	TRBV15	-	TRBJ1-3	-	CATSRAPTDPGNTIYF	TGTGCCACCAGCAGAGCCCCGACAGATCCTGGAAACACCATATATTTT
15	TRBV5-1	once	TRBJ2-3	-	CASSVLSEVADTQYF	TGCGCCAGCAGCGTGCTTAGCGAGGTTGCAGATACGCAGTATTTT
14	TRBV6-1	-	TRBJ2-1	-	CASVEPNSYNEQFF	TGTGCCAGCGTGGAGCCAAATTCCTACAATGAGCAGTTCTTC
13	TRBV5-1	-	TRBJ2-2	-	CASCLGNTGELFF	TGCGCCAGCTGCTTGGGTAACACCGGGGAGCTGTTTTTT
15	TRBV6-5	-	TRBJ1-6	TRBD1	CASSYFTGENSPLHF	TGTGCCAGCAGTTACTTTACAGGGGAAAATTCACCCCTCCACTTT
16	TRBV7-2	-	TRBJ2-7	TRBD2	CASSSRLLAGSYEQYF	TGTGCCAGCAGCTCACGGCTCCTAGCGGGTTCCTACGAGCAGTACTTC